The rows below give T cell receptor beta chains drawn from one sample of a study of T cells in localized non-small cell lung cancer. Some clones are missing from TCRdb's copy, which holds only in-frame ones; the method was immunoSEQ multiplex PCR. The sample yields 60,000 to 75,000 clones, 84% seen once. The sample here was peripheral blood, taken before any cancer treatment. The receptors originated from a female donor at least 60 years old with stage I lung adenocarcinoma. CDR3s include the opening cysteine and the closing phenylalanine or tryptophan. D genes are given only for firm matches. The listing skips clone size in some rows; elsewhere it reads once, few, many or a size class.

clone_size	v_call	j_call	d_call	cdr3_aa	cdr3_nt
-	TRBV7-9	TRBJ2-3	TRBD2	CASSSTLAGVADTQYF	TGTGCCAGCAGCTCAACTTTAGCGGGAGTGGCAGATACGCAGTATTTT
-	TRBV6-5	TRBJ1-1	-	CASSSPQSGTEAFF	TGTGCCAGCAGTTCTCCCCAGAGTGGGACTGAAGCTTTCTTT
-	TRBV5-1	TRBJ1-1	-	CASSLGPANTEAFF	TGCGCCAGCAGCTTGGGGCCAGCGAACACTGAAGCTTTCTTT
-	TRBV19	TRBJ1-2	-	CASSVPGQGGGYTF	TGTGCCAGTAGTGTCCCCGGCCAGGGAGGCGGCTACACCTTC
-	TRBV18	TRBJ2-7	-	CASSPLAVREQYF	TGTGCCAGCTCACCACTAGCAGTGAGGGAGCAGTACTTC
once	TRBV6-5	TRBJ1-2	-	CASSQRAGGYTF	TGTGCCAGCAGCCAACGTGCGGGCGGCTACACCTTC
-	TRBV19	TRBJ1-2	-	CASSQTENYGYTF	TGTGCCAGTAGTCAAACAGAGAACTATGGCTACACCTTC
-	TRBV29-1	TRBJ1-2	-	CSVDMEANYGYTF	TGCAGCGTTGACATGGAAGCTAACTATGGCTACACCTTC
-	TRBV19	TRBJ1-5	-	CASSIVTQGHQPQHF	TGTGCCAGTAGTATTGTAACCCAGGGACATCAGCCCCAGCATTTT
-	TRBV14	TRBJ1-2	-	CASSHRQYTRGDGYTF	TGTGCCAGCAGCCACCGCCAATATACCCGGGGGGATGGCTACACCTTC
few	TRBV6-5	TRBJ1-1	-	CASSYGRMNTEAFF	TGTGCCAGCAGTTACGGGAGGATGAACACTGAAGCTTTCTTT
-	TRBV18	TRBJ2-1	-	CASSPSAGPIRGEQFF	TGTGCCAGCTCACCATCTGCGGGTCCAATCCGGGGTGAGCAGTTCTTC
-	TRBV12-5	TRBJ2-1	-	CASGQEREQFF	TGTGCTAGTGGCCAGGAGCGGGAGCAGTTCTTC
few	TRBV2	TRBJ1-5	-	CASKSGGHSNQPQHF	TGTGCCAGCAAATCGGGGGGGCATAGCAATCAGCCCCAGCATTTT
-	TRBV9	TRBJ1-5	TRBD1	CASSETGSYQPQHF	TGTGCCAGCAGCGAGACAGGGTCGTATCAGCCCCAGCATTTT
-	TRBV18	TRBJ2-1	-	CASSGVNNEQFF	TGTGCCAGCTCAGGCGTAAACAATGAGCAGTTCTTC
-	TRBV7-9	TRBJ1-2	-	CASSFDRSLNYGYTF	TGTGCCAGCAGCTTTGACAGGTCTCTAAACTATGGCTACACCTTC
-	TRBV11-3	TRBJ2-7	TRBD2	CASSPGLAVTQFF	TGTGCCAGCAGCCCAGGACTAGCGGTTACCCAATTCTTC
-	TRBV27	TRBJ1-6	-	CASSFNNSPLHF	TGTGCCAGCAGTTTCAATAATTCACCCCTCCACTTT
few	TRBV5-1	TRBJ1-5	-	CASSLASGGNQPQHF	TGCGCCAGCAGCTTGGCTAGTGGGGGCAATCAGCCCCAGCATTTT
-	TRBV9	TRBJ2-5	TRBD1	CASSLRGQETQYF	TGTGCCAGCAGCCTCAGGGGACAGGAGACCCAGTACTTC
-	TRBV6-4	TRBJ2-5	-	CASSPEAGVTQYF	TGTGCCAGCAGCCCTGAGGCAGGTGTAACCCAGTACTTC
-	TRBV2	TRBJ2-5	TRBD1	CASRPPRQGAGETQYF	TGTGCCAGCAGACCCCCGAGGCAGGGGGCAGGGGAGACCCAGTACTTC
-	TRBV9	TRBJ2-7	-	CASSVAAIPYEQYF	TGTGCCAGCAGCGTAGCCGCAATCCCCTACGAGCAGTACTTC
-	TRBV2	TRBJ1-1	-	CASSQGEAFF	TGTGCCAGCAGCCAGGGAGAAGCTTTCTTT
once	TRBV27	TRBJ1-3	-	CASSRTGAGGNTIYF	TGTGCCAGCAGCAGGACGGGGGCTGGTGGAAACACCATATATTTT
few	TRBV6-5	TRBJ1-1	-	CASSYSTGNTEAFF	TGTGCCAGCAGTTACTCGACAGGGAACACTGAAGCTTTCTTT
-	TRBV2	TRBJ2-4	TRBD2	CASSGGTSGESLAKNIQYF	TGTGCCAGCAGCGGAGGGACTAGCGGGGAATCCTTAGCCAAAAACATTCAGTACTTC
-	TRBV5-1	TRBJ1-6	-	CASSTGGGNSPLHF	TGCGCCAGCAGCACGGGGGGCGGGAATTCACCCCTCCACTTT
-	TRBV7-3	TRBJ1-1	-	CASSLMPDSNTEAFF	TGTGCCAGCAGCTTAATGCCGGACTCGAACACTGAAGCTTTCTTT
few	TRBV7-2	TRBJ1-5	TRBD1	CASSLGQGQGQPQHF	TGTGCCAGCAGCTTAGGACAGGGACAGGGTCAGCCCCAGCATTTT
-	TRBV5-6	TRBJ1-1	TRBD1	CASSLSGTGLPREFF	TGTGCCAGCAGCTTATCCGGGACAGGGCTACCGCGGGAGTTCTTT
-	TRBV5-4	TRBJ2-7	TRBD2	CASRLAGSSYEQYF	TGTGCCAGCCGCCTAGCGGGGAGCTCCTACGAGCAGTACTTC
-	TRBV11-3	TRBJ2-2	-	CASSLGDTYTGELFF	TGTGCCAGCAGCTTAGGGGACACTTACACCGGGGAGCTGTTTTTT
-	TRBV14	TRBJ2-1	-	CASSTRAIVTYNEQFF	TGTGCCAGCAGCACCCGGGCTATAGTTACCTACAATGAGCAGTTCTTC
few	TRBV18	TRBJ1-6	-	CASSPGNSPLHF	TGTGCCAGCTCACCCGGAAATTCACCCCTCCACTTT
once	TRBV6-1	TRBJ2-7	TRBD1	CAISSGTGSYEQYF	TGTGCCATATCATCCGGGACAGGATCCTACGAGCAGTACTTC
-	TRBV7-9	TRBJ2-5	TRBD1	CASRFGQGPQETQYF	TGTGCCAGCAGATTCGGACAGGGGCCCCAAGAGACCCAGTACTTC
-	TRBV28	TRBJ2-7	-	CASRPAVGRPYEQYF	TGTGCCAGCAGGCCCGCAGTTGGGAGGCCCTACGAGCAGTACTTC
few	TRBV27	TRBJ1-5	TRBD1	CASSLYGTGAVQPQHF	TGTGCCAGCAGTTTATATGGGACAGGGGCGGTTCAGCCCCAGCATTTT